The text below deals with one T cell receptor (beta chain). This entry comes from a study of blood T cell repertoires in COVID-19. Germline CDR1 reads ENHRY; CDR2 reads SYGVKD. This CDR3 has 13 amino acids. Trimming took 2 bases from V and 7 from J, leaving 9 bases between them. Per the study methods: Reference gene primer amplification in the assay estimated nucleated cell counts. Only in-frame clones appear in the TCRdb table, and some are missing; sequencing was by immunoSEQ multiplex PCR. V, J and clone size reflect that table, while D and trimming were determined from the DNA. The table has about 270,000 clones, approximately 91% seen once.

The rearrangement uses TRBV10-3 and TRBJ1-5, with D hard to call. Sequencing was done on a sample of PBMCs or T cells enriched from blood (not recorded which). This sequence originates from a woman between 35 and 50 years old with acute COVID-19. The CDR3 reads CAISERGVQPQHF. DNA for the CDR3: TGTGCCATCAGTGAGCGAGGAGTCCAGCCCCAGCATTTT.